The clone carrying this T cell receptor beta chain was detected a few times. Blocking oligonucleotides added to a second nested PCR suppressed unpaired genes. A single record per CDR3 protein comes from TCRdb applying MiXCR to the emulsion pairing reads. The sample yields around 43,000 distinct CDR3 sequences, roughly 42% seen once. The sample comes from a study of T cell repertoires in breast cancer. Germline CDR1 and CDR2: MNHNS and SASEGT. This CDR3 region has 15 residues. V was clipped by 5 bases and J by 3 bases, with 14 bases between them. An expanded emulsion RT-PCR with primers for all TCR V genes paired CD8+ T cell chains.

Sample: CD8+ T cells. The receptor's source is a pool of human donors with breast cancer or a healthy control (not recorded which). This chain links TRBV6-1 with TRBJ1-5; D is unclear. CDR3 bases: TGTGCCAGCAGTACATCCATCAGCTCCAATCAGCCCCAGCATTTT. Amino acid sequence: CASSTSISSNQPQHF.